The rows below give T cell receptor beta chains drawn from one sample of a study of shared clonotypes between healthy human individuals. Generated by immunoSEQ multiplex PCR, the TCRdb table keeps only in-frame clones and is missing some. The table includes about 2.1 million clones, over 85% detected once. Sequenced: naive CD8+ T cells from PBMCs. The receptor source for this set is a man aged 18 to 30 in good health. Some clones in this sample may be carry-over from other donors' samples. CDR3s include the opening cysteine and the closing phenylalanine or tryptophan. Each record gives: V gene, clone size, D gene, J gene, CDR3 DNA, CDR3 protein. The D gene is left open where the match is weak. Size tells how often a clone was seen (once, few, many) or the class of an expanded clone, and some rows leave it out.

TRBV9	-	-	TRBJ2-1	TGTGCCAGCAGCGCCGGCCGAACTTTGGAGAGCTCCTACAATGAGCAGTTCTTC	CASSAGRTLESSYNEQFF
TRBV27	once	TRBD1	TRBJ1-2	TGTGCCAGCAGGGACAGGGGGCTTTTTGGCTACACCTTC	CASRDRGLFGYTF
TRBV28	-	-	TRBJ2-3	TGTGCCAGCAGTTTACCCACTATTATCCTCACAGATACGCAGTATTTT	CASSLPTIILTDTQYF
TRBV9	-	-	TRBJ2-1	TGTGCCAGCAGCGGATCTCGCGGCAATGAGCAGTTCTTC	CASSGSRGNEQFF
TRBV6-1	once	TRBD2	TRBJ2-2	TGTGCCAGCAGCTTACTAGCGGGAGTGGCCGGGGAGCTGTTTTTT	CASSLLAGVAGELFF
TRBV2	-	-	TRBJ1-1	TGTGCCAGCAGTGAGGTAGGGACCACTGAAGCTTTCTTT	CASSEVGTTEAFF
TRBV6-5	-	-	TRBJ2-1	TGTGCCAGCAGTAAAAGCGGGTTCAGTTACAATGAGCAGTTCTTC	CASSKSGFSYNEQFF
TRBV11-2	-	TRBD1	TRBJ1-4	TGTGCCAGCAGCTCGACGACAGGGGAAAGTAGAACTAATGAAAAACTGTTTTTT	CASSSTTGESRTNEKLFF
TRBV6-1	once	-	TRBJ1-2	TGTGCCAGCAGATTCCCCTACACCTTC	CASRFPYTF
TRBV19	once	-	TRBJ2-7	TGTGCCAGTAGTATCTTCTCCTACGAGCAGTACTTC	CASSIFSYEQYF
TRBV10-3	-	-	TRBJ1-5	TGTGCCATTAGGGCCGGCCAGCCAAATCAGCCCCAGCATTTT	CAIRAGQPNQPQHF
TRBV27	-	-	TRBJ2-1	TGTGCCAGCTCGGGACTCGGGAAGTGGAATGAGCAGTTCTTC	CASSGLGKWNEQFF
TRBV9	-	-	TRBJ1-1	TGTGCCAGCAGCGAAACGAGTGCTGGTGAAGCTTTCTTT	CASSETSAGEAFF
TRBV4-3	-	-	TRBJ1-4	TGCGCCAGCAGCCAAGTACCGGGCCCGGGGGCAGCAACTAATGAAAAACTGTTTTTT	CASSQVPGPGAATNEKLFF
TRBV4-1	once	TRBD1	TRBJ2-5	TGCGCCAGCAGCCATACGGGACAGGGCCAGACCCAGTACTTC	CASSHTGQGQTQYF
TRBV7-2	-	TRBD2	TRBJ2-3	TGTGCCAGCAGCCCGAGCCCCGCAAAACTAGCGGGATTAGATACGCAGTATTTT	CASSPSPAKLAGLDTQYF
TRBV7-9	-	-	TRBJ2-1	TGTGCCAGCGACGGGGTATCCTACAATGAGCAGTTCTTC	CASDGVSYNEQFF
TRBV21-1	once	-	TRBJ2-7	TGTGCCAGCAGCAAAGTTCGGACAGGGTACGAGCAGTACTTC	CASSKVRTGYEQYF
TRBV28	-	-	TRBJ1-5	TGTGCCAGCAGTTTCCCCCCACCTTTCAGCAATCAGCCCCAGCATTTT	CASSFPPPFSNQPQHF
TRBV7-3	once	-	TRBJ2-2	TGTGCCAGCAGCTCCCGTGGCGCGGGGGAGCTGTTTTTT	CASSSRGAGELFF
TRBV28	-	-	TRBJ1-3	TGTGCCAGCAGTTTATACATGACTCGGGGAAACACCATATATTTT	CASSLYMTRGNTIYF
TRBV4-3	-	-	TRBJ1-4	TGCGCCAGCAGCCAAGCGGTCGGTGCGGGAAAACTGTTTTTT	CASSQAVGAGKLFF
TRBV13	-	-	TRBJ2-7	TGTGCCAGCAGCTTACGGGCAGGGACCCACGAGCAGTACTTC	CASSLRAGTHEQYF
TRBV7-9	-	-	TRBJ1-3	TGTGCCAGCAGCCCAAAGCACTACATCTCTGGAAACACCATATATTTT	CASSPKHYISGNTIYF
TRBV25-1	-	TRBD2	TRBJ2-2	TGTGCCAGCAGTGCGGGACTATGGAACACCGGGGAGCTGTTTTTT	CASSAGLWNTGELFF
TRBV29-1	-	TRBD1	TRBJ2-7	TGCAGCGTTGCGACAGGGGTCCACGAGCAGTACTTC	CSVATGVHEQYF
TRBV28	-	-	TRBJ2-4	TGTGCCAGCAGTTTACGGGGGATGGCCAAAAACATTCAGTACTTC	CASSLRGMAKNIQYF
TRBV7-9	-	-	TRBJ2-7	TGTGCCAGCACCGATAAAGGCCCAGGGTCCAACGAGCAGTACTTC	CASTDKGPGSNEQYF
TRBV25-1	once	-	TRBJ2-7	TGTGCCAGCAGTGTAGTGGGGATTGGAGCCAACGAGCAGTACTTC	CASSVVGIGANEQYF
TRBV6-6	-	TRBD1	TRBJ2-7	TGTGCCAGCAGATCTACAGGGGGAGAGCAGTACTTC	CASRSTGGEQYF
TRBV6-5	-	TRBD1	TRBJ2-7	TGTGCCAGCAGCACTGGAGTACAGGGGTACGAGCAGTACTTC	CASSTGVQGYEQYF
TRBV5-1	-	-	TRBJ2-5	TGCGCCAGCAGCTTGGATGCCAGAATCCAAGAGACCCAGTACTTC	CASSLDARIQETQYF
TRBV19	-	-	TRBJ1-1	TGTGCCAGTAGTCCCCCAGCGTGGGTTCGGAACACTGAAGCTTTCTTT	CASSPPAWVRNTEAFF
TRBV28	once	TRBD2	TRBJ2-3	TGTGCCAGCAGTACCGGGACTAGCGGGAGGAACAAGTATTTT	CASSTGTSGRNKYF
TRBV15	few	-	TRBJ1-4	TGTGCCACCAGCAGAGATCCAGGGGCAGGTGAAAAACTGTTTTTT	CATSRDPGAGEKLFF
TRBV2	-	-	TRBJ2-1	TGTGCCAGCAGTGATGAATATAGGACACCTCCTGGCGATGAGCAGTTCTTC	CASSDEYRTPPGDEQFF
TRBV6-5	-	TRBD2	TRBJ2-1	TGTGCCAGCAGTTACTCGGCTAGCGGGCACTACAATGAGCAGTTCTTC	CASSYSASGHYNEQFF
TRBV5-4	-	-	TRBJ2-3	TGTGCCAGCAGCCCCCGGTGGGGACTTGGCACAGATACGCAGTATTTT	CASSPRWGLGTDTQYF
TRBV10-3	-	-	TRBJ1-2	TGTGCCATCACGGCTTATGGCTACACCTTC	CAITAYGYTF
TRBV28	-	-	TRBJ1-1	TGTGCCAGCAGTTTAAGGGAGACGTACACTGAAGCTTTCTTT	CASSLRETYTEAFF
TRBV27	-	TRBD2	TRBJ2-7	TGTGCCAGCAGTTTGGTTAGCGGGGGTACCTACGAGCAGTACTTC	CASSLVSGGTYEQYF
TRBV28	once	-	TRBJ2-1	TGTGCCAGCAGTTTATATAGCGTCCACAATGAGCAGTTCTTC	CASSLYSVHNEQFF
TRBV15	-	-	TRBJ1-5	TGTGCCACCAGCATATTCCCAAGAAGCAATCAGCCCCAGCATTTT	CATSIFPRSNQPQHF
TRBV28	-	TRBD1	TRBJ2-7	TGTGCCAGCAGGTTCGGGACAGGGGTCGAGCAGTACTTC	CASRFGTGVEQYF
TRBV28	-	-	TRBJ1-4	TGTGCCAGCAGTGACCGGGGCAGTGAAAAACTGTTTTTT	CASSDRGSEKLFF
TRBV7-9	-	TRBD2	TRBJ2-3	TGTGCCAGCAGCCCCCGGACTAGCGGGACGACAGATACGCAGTATTTT	CASSPRTSGTTDTQYF
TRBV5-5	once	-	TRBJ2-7	TGTGCCAGCAGCTTGGTAGAGGGGAGCGAGCAGTACTTC	CASSLVEGSEQYF
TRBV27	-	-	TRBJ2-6	TGTGCCAGCAGTTTGGCCGGACCGAGGAGCTCTGGGGCCAACGTCCTGACTTTC	CASSLAGPRSSGANVLTF
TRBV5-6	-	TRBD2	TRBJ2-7	TGTGCCAGCAGCGATGGACTAGCTGCCTACGAGCAGTACTTC	CASSDGLAAYEQYF
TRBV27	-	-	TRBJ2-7	TGTGCCAGCAGTTCGAAACTTCATTCCAAATCTTACGAGCAGTACTTC	CASSSKLHSKSYEQYF
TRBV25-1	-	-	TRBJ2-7	TGTGCCAGCAGTGTTCAGTGGGCGGGACTGAACTACGAGCAGTACTTC	CASSVQWAGLNYEQYF
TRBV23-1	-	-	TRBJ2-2	TGCGCCAGCAGTCAACCCTTGGGGGGTAACACCGGGGAGCTGTTTTTT	CASSQPLGGNTGELFF
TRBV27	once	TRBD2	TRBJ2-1	TGTGCCAGCACCCCGTCTAGCGGGGAGACCTACAATGAGCAGTTCTTC	CASTPSSGETYNEQFF
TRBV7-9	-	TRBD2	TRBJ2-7	TGTGCCAGCAGCTCTCCCGGGACTAGCGGGAGGGCGTCTGTCGAGCAGTACTTC	CASSSPGTSGRASVEQYF
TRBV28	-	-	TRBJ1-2	TGTGCCAGCAGATTCGTCAGCGGGGCAGGCTATGGCTACACCTTC	CASRFVSGAGYGYTF
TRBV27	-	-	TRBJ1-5	TGTGCCAGCAGTTTATTGGGGTTAGGACAGCCCCAGCATTTT	CASSLLGLGQPQHF
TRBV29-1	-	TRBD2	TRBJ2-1	TGCAGCGCGGCCGGACGGGAGGGCTACAATGAGCAGTTCTTC	CSAAGREGYNEQFF
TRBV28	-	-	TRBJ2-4	TGTGCCAGCAGACTACCCGGGCCAAAAAACATTCAGTACTTC	CASRLPGPKNIQYF